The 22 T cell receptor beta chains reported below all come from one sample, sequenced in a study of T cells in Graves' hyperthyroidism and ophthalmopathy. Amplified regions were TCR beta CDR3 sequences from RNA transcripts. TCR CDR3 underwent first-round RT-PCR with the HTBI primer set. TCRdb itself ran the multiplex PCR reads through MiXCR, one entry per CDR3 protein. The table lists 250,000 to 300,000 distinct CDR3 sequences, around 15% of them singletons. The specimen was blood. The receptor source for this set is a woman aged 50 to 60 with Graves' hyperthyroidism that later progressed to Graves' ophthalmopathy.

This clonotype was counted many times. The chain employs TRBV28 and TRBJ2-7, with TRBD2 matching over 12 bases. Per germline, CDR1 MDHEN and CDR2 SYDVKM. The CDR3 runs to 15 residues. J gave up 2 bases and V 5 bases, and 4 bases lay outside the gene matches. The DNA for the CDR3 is TGTGCCAGCAGTACAAGGACTAGCGGGGCCTACGAGCAGTACTTC. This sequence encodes CASSTRTSGAYEQYF.

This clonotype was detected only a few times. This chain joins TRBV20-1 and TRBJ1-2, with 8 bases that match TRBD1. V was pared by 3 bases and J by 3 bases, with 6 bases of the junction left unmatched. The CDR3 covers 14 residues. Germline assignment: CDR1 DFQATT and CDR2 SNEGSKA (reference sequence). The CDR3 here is CSASNRGWDYGYTF. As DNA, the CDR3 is TGCAGTGCTAGCAACAGGGGGTGGGACTATGGCTACACCTTC.

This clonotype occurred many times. CDR3 sequence: CASSLLLLRSSYEQYF. CDR3 bases: TGTGCCAGCAGCCTCCTCTTACTCAGAAGCTCCTACGAGCAGTACTTC. J is TRBJ2-7 and V is TRBV5-6; D call uncertain. V shed 4 bases and J shed 0 bases, with 17 bases lying between them. The length of the CDR3 is 16 residues. From germline, CDR1 is SGHDT and CDR2 YYEEEE.

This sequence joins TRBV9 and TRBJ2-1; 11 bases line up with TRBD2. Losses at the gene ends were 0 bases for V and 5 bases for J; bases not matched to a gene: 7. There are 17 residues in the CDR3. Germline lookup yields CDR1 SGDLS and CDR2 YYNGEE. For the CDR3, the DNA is TGTGCCAGCAGCGTAGCACTGACTAGCGGGGAAGACAATGAGCAGTTCTTC. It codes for CASSVALTSGEDNEQFF.

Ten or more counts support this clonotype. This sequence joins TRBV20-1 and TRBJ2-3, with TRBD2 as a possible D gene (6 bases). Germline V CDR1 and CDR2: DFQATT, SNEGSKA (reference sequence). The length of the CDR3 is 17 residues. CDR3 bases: TGCAGCCACCATGGGACTGGAGAGTCTGATAGCACAGATACGCAGTATTTT. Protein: CSHHGTGESDSTDTQYF.

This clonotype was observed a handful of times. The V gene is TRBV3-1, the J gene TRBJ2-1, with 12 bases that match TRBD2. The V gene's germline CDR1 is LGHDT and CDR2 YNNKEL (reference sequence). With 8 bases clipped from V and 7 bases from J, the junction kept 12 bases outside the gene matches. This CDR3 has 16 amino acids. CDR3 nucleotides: TGTGCCAGCCGCACCTCCCGACTAGCGGGAGTTAATGAGCAGTTCTTC. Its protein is CASRTSRLAGVNEQFF.

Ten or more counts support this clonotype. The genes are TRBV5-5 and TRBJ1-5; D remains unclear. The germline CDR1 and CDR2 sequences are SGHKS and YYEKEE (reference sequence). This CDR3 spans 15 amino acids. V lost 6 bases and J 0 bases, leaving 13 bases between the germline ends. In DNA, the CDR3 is TGTGCCAGCACCGCCGGCCCCTATAGCAATCAGCCCCAGCATTTT. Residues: CASTAGPYSNQPQHF. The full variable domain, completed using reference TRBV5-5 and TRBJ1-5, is DAGVTQSPTHLIKTRGQQVTLRCSPISGHKSVSWYQQVLGQGPQFIFQYYEKEERGRGNFPDRFSARQFPNYSSELNVNALLLGDSALYLCASTAGPYSNQPQHFGDGTRLSIL.

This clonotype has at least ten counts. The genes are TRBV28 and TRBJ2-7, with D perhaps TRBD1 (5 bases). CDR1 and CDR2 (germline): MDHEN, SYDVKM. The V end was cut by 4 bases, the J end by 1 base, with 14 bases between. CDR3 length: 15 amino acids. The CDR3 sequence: CASSSPWTSSYEQYF. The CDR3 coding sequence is TGTGCCAGCAGTTCGCCCTGGACATCTTCCTACGAGCAGTACTTC.

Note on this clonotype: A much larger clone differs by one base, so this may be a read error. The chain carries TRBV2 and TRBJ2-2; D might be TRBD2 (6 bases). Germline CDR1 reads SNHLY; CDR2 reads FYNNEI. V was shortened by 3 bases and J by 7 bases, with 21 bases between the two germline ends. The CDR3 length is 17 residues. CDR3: CASSERSGGGQIGELFF. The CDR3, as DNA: TGTGCCAGCAGTGAGCGCTCTGGGGGAGGTCAGATCGGGGAGCTGTTTTTT.

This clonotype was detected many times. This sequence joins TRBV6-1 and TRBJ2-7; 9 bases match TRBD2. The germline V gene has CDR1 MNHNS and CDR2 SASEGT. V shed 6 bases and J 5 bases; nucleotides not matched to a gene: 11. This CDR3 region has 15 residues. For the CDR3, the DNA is TGTGCCAGCAGAATTATTAGCGGGAGAAGCGACGAGCAGTACTTC. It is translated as CASRIISGRSDEQYF.

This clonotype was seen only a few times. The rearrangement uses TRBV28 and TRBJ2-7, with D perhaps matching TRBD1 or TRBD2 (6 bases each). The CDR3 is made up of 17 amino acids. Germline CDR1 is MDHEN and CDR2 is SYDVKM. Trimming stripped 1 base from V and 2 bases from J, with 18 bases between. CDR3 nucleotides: TGTGCCAGCAGTTTATCGTCCGGGGGCCCAGCGGCCTACGAGCAGTACTTC. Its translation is CASSLSSGGPAAYEQYF.

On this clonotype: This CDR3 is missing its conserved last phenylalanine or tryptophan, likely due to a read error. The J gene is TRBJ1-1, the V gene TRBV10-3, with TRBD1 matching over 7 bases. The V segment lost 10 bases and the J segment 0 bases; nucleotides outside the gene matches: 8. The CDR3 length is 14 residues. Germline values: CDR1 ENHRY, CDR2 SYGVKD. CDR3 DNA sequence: TGTGCCACAGTACGGGACAGTCTGAACACTGAAGCTTTCTCT. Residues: CATVRDSLNTEAFS.

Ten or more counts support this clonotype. DNA for the CDR3: TGTGCCAGCAGTTTAGAGGTAGCGGGAGCCTACAATGAGCAGTTCTTC. It specifies CASSLEVAGAYNEQFF. This chain uses TRBV12-3 or TRBV12-4 with TRBJ2-1, with 9 bases matching TRBD2. The CDR3 loop spans 16 amino acids. J was trimmed by 2 bases and V by 1 base; bases with no gene match: 3.

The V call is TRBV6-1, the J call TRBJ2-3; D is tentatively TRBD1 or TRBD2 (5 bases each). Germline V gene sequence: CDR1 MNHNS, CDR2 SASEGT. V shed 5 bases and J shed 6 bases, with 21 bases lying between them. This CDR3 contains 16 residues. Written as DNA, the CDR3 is TGTGCCAGCAGTTTTTCAACCCTGGGACCGAGCGATACGCAGTATTTT. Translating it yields CASSFSTLGPSDTQYF.

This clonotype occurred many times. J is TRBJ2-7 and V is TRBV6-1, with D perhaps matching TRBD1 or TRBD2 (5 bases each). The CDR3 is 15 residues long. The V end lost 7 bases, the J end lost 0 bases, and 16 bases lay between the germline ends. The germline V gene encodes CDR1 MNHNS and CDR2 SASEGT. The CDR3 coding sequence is TGTGCCAGCACAAGGGTCGGGGCCTCCTCCTACGAGCAGTACTTC. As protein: CASTRVGASSYEQYF.

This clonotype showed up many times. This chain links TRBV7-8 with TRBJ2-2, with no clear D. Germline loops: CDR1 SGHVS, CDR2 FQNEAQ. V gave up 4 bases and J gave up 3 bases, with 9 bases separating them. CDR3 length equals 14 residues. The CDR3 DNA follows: TGTGCCAGCAGCTCAAACCTTTACACCGGGGAGCTGTTTTTT. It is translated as CASSSNLYTGELFF.

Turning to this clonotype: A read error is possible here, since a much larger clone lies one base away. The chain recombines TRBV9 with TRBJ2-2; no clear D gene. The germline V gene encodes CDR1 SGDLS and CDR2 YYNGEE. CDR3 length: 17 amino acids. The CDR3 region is CASSVAPSTSNAGELFF. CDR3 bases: TGTGCCAGCAGCGTAGCTCCCTCAACGTCGAACGCCGGGGAGCTGTTTTTT.

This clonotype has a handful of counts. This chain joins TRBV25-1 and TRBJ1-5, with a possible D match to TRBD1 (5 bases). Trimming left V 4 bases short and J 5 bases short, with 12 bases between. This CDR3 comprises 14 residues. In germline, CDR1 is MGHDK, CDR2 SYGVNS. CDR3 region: CASSGQGVYQPQHF. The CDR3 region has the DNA TGTGCCAGCAGTGGGCAGGGAGTGTATCAGCCCCAGCATTTT. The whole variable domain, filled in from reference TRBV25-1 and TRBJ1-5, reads EADIYQTPRYLVIGTGKKITLECSQTMGHDKMYWYQQDPGMELHLIHYSYGVNSTEKGDLSSESTVSRIRTEHFPLTLESARPSHTSQYLCASSGQGVYQPQHFGDGTRLSIL.

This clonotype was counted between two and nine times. CDR3: CATSDAGERGYNEQFF. The CDR3 nucleotides read TGTGCCACCAGTGATGCGGGAGAGAGGGGCTACAATGAGCAGTTCTTC. This rearrangement joins TRBV24-1 to TRBJ2-1; 7 positions agree with TRBD2. Germline loops: CDR1 KGHDR, CDR2 SFDVKD. After removal of 3 bases from V and 3 bases from J, the junction contained 7 bases not matched to a gene. This CDR3 has 16 amino acids.

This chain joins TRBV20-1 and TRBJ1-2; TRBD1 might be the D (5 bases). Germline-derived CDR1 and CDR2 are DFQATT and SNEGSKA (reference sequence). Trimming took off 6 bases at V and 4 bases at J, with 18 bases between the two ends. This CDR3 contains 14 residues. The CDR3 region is CSALDPKGLYGYTF. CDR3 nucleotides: TGCAGTGCCTTGGACCCTAAGGGACTCTATGGCTACACCTTC.

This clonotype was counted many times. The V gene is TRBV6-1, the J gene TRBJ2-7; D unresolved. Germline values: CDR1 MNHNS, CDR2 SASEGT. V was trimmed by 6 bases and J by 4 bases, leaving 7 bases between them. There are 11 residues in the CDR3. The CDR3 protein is CASSALYEQYF. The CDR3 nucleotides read TGTGCCAGCAGCGCCCTTTACGAGCAGTACTTC.

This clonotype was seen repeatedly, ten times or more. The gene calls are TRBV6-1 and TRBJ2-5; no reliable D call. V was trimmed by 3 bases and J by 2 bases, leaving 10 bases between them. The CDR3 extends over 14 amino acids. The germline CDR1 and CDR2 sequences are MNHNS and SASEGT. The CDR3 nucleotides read TGTGCCAGCAGTGACCGGAGTTCGCAAGAGACCCAGTACTTC. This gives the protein CASSDRSSQETQYF.